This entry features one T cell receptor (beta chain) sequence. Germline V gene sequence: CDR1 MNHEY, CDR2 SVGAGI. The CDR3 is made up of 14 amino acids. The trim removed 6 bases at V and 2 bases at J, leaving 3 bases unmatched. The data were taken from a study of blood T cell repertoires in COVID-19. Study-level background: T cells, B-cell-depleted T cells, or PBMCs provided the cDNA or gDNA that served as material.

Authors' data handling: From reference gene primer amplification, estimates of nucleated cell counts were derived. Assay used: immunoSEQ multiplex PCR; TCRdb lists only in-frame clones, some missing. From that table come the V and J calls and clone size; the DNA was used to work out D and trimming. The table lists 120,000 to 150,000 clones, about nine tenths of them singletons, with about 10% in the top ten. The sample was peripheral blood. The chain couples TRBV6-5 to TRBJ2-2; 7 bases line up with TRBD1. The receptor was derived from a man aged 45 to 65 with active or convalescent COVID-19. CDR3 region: CASRRQGNTGELFF. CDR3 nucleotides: TGTGCCAGCAGGCGACAGGGTAACACCGGGGAGCTGTTTTTT.